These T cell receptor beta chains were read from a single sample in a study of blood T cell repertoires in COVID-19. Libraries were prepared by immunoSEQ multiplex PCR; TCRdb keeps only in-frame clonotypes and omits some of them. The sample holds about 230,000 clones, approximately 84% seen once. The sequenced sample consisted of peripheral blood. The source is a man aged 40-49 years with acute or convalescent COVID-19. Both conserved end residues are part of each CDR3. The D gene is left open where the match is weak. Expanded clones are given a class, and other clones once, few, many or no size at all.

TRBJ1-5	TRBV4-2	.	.	CASSPGRGQNQPQHF	TGTGCCAGCAGCCCGGGCAGGGGACAAAATCAGCCCCAGCATTTT
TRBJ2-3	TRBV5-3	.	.	CARSPEIPWADTQYF	TGTGCCAGAAGCCCGGAGATTCCTTGGGCAGATACGCAGTATTTT
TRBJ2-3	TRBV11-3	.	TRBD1	CASSSSLDREGTDTQYF	TGTGCCAGCAGCTCATCCTTGGACAGGGAAGGGACAGATACGCAGTATTTT
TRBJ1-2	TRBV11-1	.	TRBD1	CASSERQGFYGYTF	TGTGCCAGCAGCGAACGACAGGGATTCTATGGCTACACCTTC
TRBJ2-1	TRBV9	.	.	CASTVEGIGYNEQFF	TGTGCCAGCACCGTAGAGGGGATTGGGTACAATGAGCAGTTCTTC
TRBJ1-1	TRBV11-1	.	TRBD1	CASTPGQGGRTEAFF	TGTGCCAGCACTCCCGGACAGGGAGGAAGGACTGAAGCTTTCTTT
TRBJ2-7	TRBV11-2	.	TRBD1	CASSREGTVTSYEQYF	TGTGCCAGCAGCCGTGAAGGGACAGTGACTTCCTACGAGCAGTACTTC
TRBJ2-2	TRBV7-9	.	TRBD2	CASSLALAANTGELFF	TGTGCCAGCAGCTTAGCACTAGCGGCGAACACCGGGGAGCTGTTTTTT
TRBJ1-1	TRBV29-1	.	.	CSASTGEATEAFF	TGCAGCGCATCGACAGGAGAGGCCACTGAAGCTTTCTTT
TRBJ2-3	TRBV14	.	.	CASSQSGGNTQYF	TGTGCCAGCAGCCAATCTGGAGGCAATACGCAGTATTTT
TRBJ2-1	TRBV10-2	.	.	CASNLASRNEQFF	TGCGCCAGCAACTTAGCGAGCCGTAATGAGCAGTTCTTC
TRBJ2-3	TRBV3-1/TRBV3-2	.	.	CATKDTGGEADTQYF	TGTGCCACCAAGGATACAGGGGGGGAGGCAGATACGCAGTATTTT
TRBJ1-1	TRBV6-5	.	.	CASSYSIRRIGTEAFF	TGTGCCAGCAGTTACTCGATCAGGAGGATAGGGACTGAAGCTTTCTTT
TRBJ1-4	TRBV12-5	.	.	CASGLGRGSGEDEKLFF	TGTGCTAGTGGTTTGGGACGGGGATCCGGGGAGGATGAAAAACTGTTTTTT
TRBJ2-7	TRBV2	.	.	CASMAAGSYEQYF	TGTGCCAGCATGGCGGCCGGCTCCTACGAGCAGTACTTC
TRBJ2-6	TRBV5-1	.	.	CASSLIGRGAFAGANVLTF	TGCGCCAGCAGCTTGATTGGTCGGGGGGCTTTTGCTGGGGCCAACGTCCTGACTTTC
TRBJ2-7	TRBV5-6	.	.	CASSLGQIYEQYF	TGTGCCAGCAGCTTGGGGCAGATCTACGAGCAGTACTTC
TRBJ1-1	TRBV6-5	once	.	CASSATNMNTEAFF	TGTGCCAGCAGCGCGACTAACATGAACACTGAAGCTTTCTTT
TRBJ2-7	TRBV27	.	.	CASGVRTETYEQYF	TGTGCCAGCGGTGTGAGGACAGAGACCTACGAGCAGTACTTC
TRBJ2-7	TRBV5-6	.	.	CASTKGGNSYEQYF	TGTGCCAGCACCAAGGGGGGGAATTCCTACGAGCAGTACTTC
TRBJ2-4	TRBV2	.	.	CASSGGGTDQNIQYF	TGTGCCAGCAGTGGGGGCGGGACAGACCAAAACATTCAGTACTTC
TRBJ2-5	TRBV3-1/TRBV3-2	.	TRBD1	CASSPGQGPQETQYF	TGTGCCAGCAGCCCAGGACAGGGTCCCCAAGAGACCCAGTACTTC
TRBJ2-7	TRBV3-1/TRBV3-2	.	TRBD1	CASSHAGTGSSYEQYF	TGTGCCAGCAGCCACGCCGGGACAGGGAGCTCCTACGAGCAGTACTTC
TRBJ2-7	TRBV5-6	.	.	CASSLDGRFSEQYF	TGTGCCAGCAGCTTGGATGGCAGGTTCTCCGAGCAGTACTTC
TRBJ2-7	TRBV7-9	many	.	CASSFGQSQQYF	TGTGCCAGCAGCTTCGGACAGAGCCAGCAGTACTTC